This T cell receptor beta chain was found in a study of control samples from healthy donors and cancer patients. Only in-frame clones appear in the TCRdb table, and some are missing; sequencing was by immunoSEQ multiplex PCR. The sample has around 93,000 clones; roughly 92% are singletons. This CDR3 has 15 amino acids. From germline, CDR1 is LGHDT and CDR2 YNNKEL (reference sequence). The V gene lost 2 bases and the J gene lost 1 base, with 9 bases spanning the gap. This clone has a single count. The rearrangement uses TRBV3-1 (or the pseudogene TRBV3-2) and TRBJ1-5; no definite D call. The TCR comes from a human donor in good health. The donor label of this sample is uncertain. Sequences were obtained from blood. Here the CDR3 DNA reads TGTGCCAGCAGCCAATTCGTTGGCAGCAATCAGCCCCAGCATTTT. This sequence encodes CASSQFVGSNQPQHF.